Listed below are T cell receptor beta chains from one sample, sequenced in a study of T cells expressing NK-cell markers. With the 5' RACE reads reprocessed, TCRdb shows one record per CDR3 protein and no DNA. Recorded here are about 460,000 distinct CDR3 sequences; the top ten clones represent 1.4%. Material: blood T cells: a sorted CD56 or NKG2C T cell subset, CD4+ or CD8+ T cells, or bulk PBMC T cells (not recorded which). These receptors all come from a woman in her 50s in good health. The CDR3 runs from the conserved cysteine through the conserved F or W. The order of the fields is CDR3 protein, J gene, V gene, CDR3 length.

CASSLAPLGQRNNEQFF TRBJ2-1 TRBV5-1 17
CASSLEGTGVYEQYF TRBJ2-7 TRBV5-1 15
CASSKRQNTGELFF TRBJ2-2 TRBV21-1 14
CASSFYRESYEQYF TRBJ2-7 TRBV5-1 14
CASSPGLAGEDQYF TRBJ2-5 TRBV4-2 14
CATSRGSGTGAENEQFF TRBJ2-1 TRBV15 17
CASSPGGGLPTGELFF TRBJ2-2 TRBV14 16
CASSSTRQGGNTIYF TRBJ1-3 TRBV6-5 15
CASSPPGASTDTQYF TRBJ2-3 TRBV12-3/TRBV12-4 15
CSASVPWGKEPEAFF TRBJ1-1 TRBV20-1 15
CASSLKGGLAGATDTQYF TRBJ2-3 TRBV5-4 18
CASKTTDSEAFF TRBJ1-1 TRBV12-3/TRBV12-4 12
CASSQGLAGGYNEQFF TRBJ2-1 TRBV5-5 16
CASSSRTSGYNEQFF TRBJ2-1 TRBV9 15
CASSSPGRGEKLFF TRBJ1-4 TRBV3-1 14
CASIPGTSGSRSYNEQFF TRBJ2-1 TRBV11-2 18
CASSQGESVFPYNEQFF TRBJ2-1 TRBV3-1 17
CASTPPAGDTQYF TRBJ2-3 TRBV3-1 13
CASSLGGRPEQETQYF TRBJ2-5 TRBV12-3/TRBV12-4 16
CASSLSASGRAWAKNIQYF TRBJ2-4 TRBV27 19
CASSLAASNYEQFF TRBJ2-1 TRBV12-3/TRBV12-4 14
CASSLVSGEKLFF TRBJ1-4 TRBV7-8 13
CASNRQGVFGELFF TRBJ2-2 TRBV6-1 14
CASSLNPIDTGELFF TRBJ2-2 TRBV7-8 15
CASRLTVTQETQYF TRBJ2-5 TRBV5-1 14
CASRSDRDPYNEQFF TRBJ2-1 TRBV12-3/TRBV12-4 15
CASSSQGAGNIQYF TRBJ2-4 TRBV19 14
CASSLARTGGANVLTF TRBJ2-6 TRBV12-3/TRBV12-4 16
CASSSLQAGNTIYF TRBJ1-3 TRBV11-3 14
CASSLSHMVQPQHF TRBJ1-5 TRBV7-2 14
CATRALSSTDTQYF TRBJ2-3 TRBV5-1 14
CATGFANTGELFF TRBJ2-2 TRBV15 13
CAISELDPTRGQETQYF TRBJ2-5 TRBV10-3 17
CASSFSGPPDTQYF TRBJ2-3 TRBV5-6 14
CSARDLLRDNYEQYF TRBJ2-7 TRBV20-1 15
CASSLGASGALYGYTF TRBJ1-2 TRBV11-3 16
CSAVRNGNTEAFF TRBJ1-1 TRBV20-1 13
CSVEGTATNEKLFF TRBJ1-4 TRBV29-1 14
CASSLEETGLGGELFF TRBJ2-2 TRBV5-1 16
CASRQTPTSSRYNEQFF TRBJ2-1 TRBV3-1 17
CSVEGIQGSDENQETQYF TRBJ2-5 TRBV29-1 18
CASSRGTSGRARDTQYF TRBJ2-3 TRBV7-9 17
CASSLGGGHLGVYEQFF TRBJ2-1 TRBV12-3/TRBV12-4 17
CASSPPIEDTQYF TRBJ2-3 TRBV7-8 13
CASNGGSYEQYF TRBJ2-7 TRBV12-3/TRBV12-4 12
CASSQRRRSNIQYF TRBJ2-4 TRBV11-3 14
CASSLAGGQSDTQYF TRBJ2-3 TRBV5-1 15
CASSPGPNMGYTF TRBJ1-2 TRBV11-3 13
CASSSGQGPYNEQFF TRBJ2-1 TRBV7-3 15
CASSKTPWNTEAFF TRBJ1-1 TRBV19 14
CASSPWGAGVQYF TRBJ2-3 TRBV6-6 13
CASSGLGWYNEQFF TRBJ2-1 TRBV25-1 14
CASSLDISRVETQYF TRBJ2-5 TRBV5-5 15
CAISDLGRPNEQFF TRBJ2-1 TRBV10-3 14
CASRTGTGGRAFF TRBJ1-1 TRBV12-3/TRBV12-4 13